The source of this T cell receptor beta chain is a study of shared T cell receptors in the human thymus. This clone was seen only once. Unmatched junction bases numbered 7, after V lost 0 bases and J lost 2 bases. There are 16 residues in the CDR3. CDR1 and CDR2 from the germline V gene are LGHNA and YNFKEQ. Only in-frame clones appear in the TCRdb table, and some are missing; sequencing was by immunoSEQ multiplex PCR. The sample has roughly 550,000 clones; about 80% are singletons. These data are also associated with another study on human thymus T cells. That work contributes: The related literature has documented a marked overlap of thymic repertoires among unrelated individuals.

Sequences were obtained from thymocytes. This receptor was taken from a boy under three years old with a congenital heart defect. This chain links TRBV4-2 with TRBJ2-7; 7 positions agree with TRBD2. The CDR3 loop is CASSQDQGLLAYEQYF. In DNA, the CDR3 is TGTGCCAGCAGCCAAGATCAGGGACTACTTGCCTACGAGCAGTACTTC.